Sequencing of this TCR beta chain was carried out in a study of CD8 T cells in ankylosing spondylitis (dated by TCRdb to the late 2010s). With regard to the full study: The study set out to find disease-linked TCR variants by profiling T cell receptor beta repertoires in ankylosing spondylitis patients and healthy donors. The full study cohort comprised 20 to 25 ankylosing spondylitis patients and over a hundred healthy donors. Samples of peripheral blood were taken, and for ankylosing spondylitis patients, synovial fluid was collected as well. Here is what the overall study found, with its caveats: In peripheral blood, the disease-linked clones were found at relatively low frequencies and had a CD8+ phenotype. Blood from ankylosing spondylitis patients appeared to be characterized by a TCR beta motif composed of roughly 8 highly homologous amino acid variants. Significant enrichment of the disease-linked clones was reported in matched synovial fluid samples from ankylosing spondylitis patients. Some motif variants were previously reported in synovial fluid and blood of reactive arthritis patients, suggesting common disease-initiation mechanisms.

Taken from cysteine to phenylalanine, the CDR3 has 14 residues. The sequence is cut down to CDR3 DNA, 42 bases in frame from base 1. Between the V and J ends, shortened by 3 bases and 7 bases respectively, the junction contains 13 bases. Reading the germline V gene gives CDR1 KGHSH and CDR2 LQKENI. Sequencing relied on an Illumina HiSeq 2500. TCR beta libraries were prepared by quantitative 5'-RACE with molecular barcodes. The source study handled its data this way. A new computational method, built on a probabilistic model of VDJ rearrangement, was used to identify disease-linked TCR variants. Using fastp at Q25 and MiXCR, TCRdb reprocessed the public reads and kept productive beta chains. One record per CDR3 amino acid sequence lists the most common genes and DNA. TCRdb's processing, not the study's, gives the V and J calls here. Counted in this sample were about 220,000 distinct CDR3 sequences; 10% of them appeared once. The top ten hold around a fifth of the sample.

The table lists this clonotype with many counts. The clone's antigen remains unknown. Base qualities are not recorded, but no much larger clone differs from it by a single base. This receptor chain uses TRBV18 and TRBJ2-1; the D segment cannot be called with confidence. The clonotype was recovered from a male donor with ankylosing spondylitis or in good health (not recorded which). Sequenced input: blood, either unsorted or a sorted T cell fraction (not recorded which). In nucleotide form, the sequence is TGTGCCAGCTCACCGGAAGCCGGAAAAAATGAGCAGTTCTTC. Its protein is CASSPEAGKNEQFF.